Given below is one TCR beta chain in context. This clone has a single count. Its antigen is unknown. Per-nucleotide qualities are absent, and no much larger clonotype sits a single base away. TCRbeta CDR3 regions were amplified from genomic DNA using the immunoSEQ Assay, a bias-controlled multiplex PCR. The authors' analysis ran thus. The number of nucleated cells in each sample was estimated from the amplification of reference gene primers within the assay. To quantify the absolute abundance of each unique TCRbeta CDR3 rearrangement, sequence reads were collapsed and filtered. Productive Simpson clonality was computed per sample as the square root of Simpson's diversity index over productive rearrangements. TCRdb holds this immuneACCESS table with in-frame rearrangements only. Some clones are missing; in checked studies, unresolved V genes explain under half, and the rest has no known cause. The DNA gave D and trimming, while V, J and clone size come from that table. The sample contains roughly 100,000 clones, 75% to 90% of them found a single time. Of the sample, approximately 26% falls within the top ten clones.

This sample was included in a study of blood T cell repertoires in COVID-19 (dated by TCRdb to about 2020). Turning to the overall study: The collaborator samples originated in the United States, Italy and Spain and spanned the acute and convalescent phases of COVID-19. The prospective study material was composed of cDNA or gDNA derived from T cells, B-cell-depleted T cells, or PBMCs. The dataset comprised deeply sampled blood TCRbeta repertoires from subjects exposed to, actively infected with, or recovered from COVID-19. The repertoires were released in a freely available public database intended as a resource for research on the immune response to SARS-CoV-2. The samples were drawn from the first 160 participants of the ongoing ImmuneRACE study and from 950 to 1,500 subjects provided by 6 global collaborators. The sample metadata nearly always contained a de-identified subject ID, COVID-19 status, age in years and sex. Where available, HLA class I and class II types were obtained from metadata supplied by the sample provider rather than from assay-based typing. General conclusions and limits of the study: Clinical and demographic metadata were provided uncurated, with the amount varying by source and participant.

The trim is 0 bases for V and 4 bases for J, with a gap of 12 bases between the germline ends. The CDR3, cysteine through phenylalanine, is 15 amino acids long. The read is trimmed to its CDR3 DNA, 45 bases read in frame from base 1. In the germline V gene, CDR1 corresponds to MNHEY and CDR2 to SVGAGI. The collaborating institutions used their own protocols to collect whole blood in K2EDTA tubes. Collaborator samples were shipped for TCRbeta analysis as frozen whole blood, isolated PBMCs, or DNA extracted from either sample type. The V and J genes are TRBV6-5 and TRBJ1-2; a tentative D call is TRBD1 (5 bases match). The sample consisted of peripheral blood. The receptor's source is a man aged 60 to 69 with acute or convalescent COVID-19. DNA sequence: TGTGCCAGCAGTTACTCATCGATGGGGCTCTATGGCTACACCTTC. Its translation is CASSYSSMGLYGYTF.